A selection of T cell receptor beta chains follows, all from one sample in a study of graft-versus-host responses after intestinal transplantation. Sequencing was performed with immunoSEQ multiplex PCR; in TCRdb, only in-frame clones are kept and a portion is missing. The sample holds about 10,000 clones; approximately 30% are singletons and the top ten take around 1.8%. The sequencing used alloreactive CD4+ T cells from a mixed lymphocyte reaction culture, collected before transplantation. The receptors shown here come from a human patient who was an organ donor for intestinal transplantation. Each CDR3 is given with its conserved first and last residue. Fields, in order: CDR3 protein, CDR3 DNA, V gene, D gene, clone size, CDR3 length, J gene. D genes are given only for firm matches. Size is omitted from some rows. Given values are once, few, many or a class for expanded clones.

CDR3: CASSYSRWGDSPLHF; DNA: TGTGCCAGCAGTTACTCGAGGTGGGGAGATTCACCCCTCCACTTT; V: TRBV6-6; D: -; size: -; length: 15; J: TRBJ1-6
CDR3: CAGDLYLQETQYF; DNA: TGTGCCGGAGATTTATATCTCCAAGAGACCCAGTACTTC; V: TRBV5-8; D: -; size: few; length: 13; J: TRBJ2-5
CDR3: CASSPWGQGSSAEAFF; DNA: TGTGCCAGCAGTCCCTGGGGACAGGGATCATCAGCTGAAGCTTTCTTT; V: TRBV9; D: TRBD1; size: -; length: 16; J: TRBJ1-1
CDR3: CASSLDRGSPLHF; DNA: TGTGCCAGCAGTTTGGACAGGGGATCACCCCTCCACTTT; V: TRBV2; D: TRBD1; size: -; length: 13; J: TRBJ1-6
CDR3: CSVEGGGLTQYF; DNA: TGCAGCGTTGAAGGCGGTGGACTGACCCAGTACTTC; V: TRBV29-1; D: -; size: -; length: 12; J: TRBJ2-5
CDR3: CASSQDPGGRQPQHF; DNA: TGCGCCAGCAGCCAAGATCCAGGAGGGCGGCAGCCCCAGCATTTT; V: TRBV4-1; D: -; size: -; length: 15; J: TRBJ1-5
CDR3: CASSGRRDPNYGYTF; DNA: TGTGCCAGCAGCGGTCGGAGGGATCCGAACTATGGCTACACCTTC; V: TRBV7-8; D: -; size: medium-sized; length: 15; J: TRBJ1-2
CDR3: CASSVVGGGYGYTF; DNA: TGTGCCAGCAGCGTAGTTGGGGGCGGCTATGGCTACACCTTC; V: TRBV9; D: -; size: few; length: 14; J: TRBJ1-2
CDR3: CASSRDRGTDTQYF; DNA: TGTGCCAGCAGCAGGGACAGGGGGACAGATACGCAGTATTTT; V: TRBV11-1; D: TRBD1; size: few; length: 14; J: TRBJ2-3
CDR3: CASSAGSINEKLFF; DNA: TGTGCCAGCAGCGCCGGGAGTATTAATGAAAAACTGTTTTTT; V: TRBV9; D: -; size: medium-sized; length: 14; J: TRBJ1-4
CDR3: CASSVAEGGYEQYF; DNA: TGTGCCAGCAGCGTAGCGGAGGGAGGCTACGAGCAGTACTTC; V: TRBV9; D: -; size: -; length: 14; J: TRBJ2-7
CDR3: CASSYTGTSGVTAPSQETQYF; DNA: TGCGCCAGCAGCTATACAGGGACTAGCGGGGTTACCGCCCCCTCACAAGAGACCCAGTACTTC; V: TRBV5-1; D: TRBD2; size: few; length: 21; J: TRBJ2-5
CDR3: CASSLESQYYGYTF; DNA: TGTGCCAGCAGCTTAGAGTCCCAGTACTATGGCTACACCTTC; V: TRBV7-6; D: -; size: -; length: 14; J: TRBJ1-2
CDR3: CASTGTASYNEQFF; DNA: TGTGCCAGCACCGGGACAGCCTCCTACAATGAGCAGTTCTTC; V: TRBV2; D: TRBD1; size: once; length: 14; J: TRBJ2-1
CDR3: CASSAGTGFGGYYGYTF; DNA: TGCGCCAGCAGCGCCGGGACAGGGTTTGGGGGTTACTATGGCTACACCTTC; V: TRBV4-1; D: TRBD1; size: -; length: 17; J: TRBJ1-2
CDR3: CASSVAEGMNYGYTF; DNA: TGTGCCAGCAGCGTAGCGGAGGGGATGAACTATGGCTACACCTTT; V: TRBV9; D: -; size: -; length: 15; J: TRBJ1-2
CDR3: CASSGADQETQYF; DNA: TGCGCCAGCAGCGGAGCGGACCAAGAGACCCAGTACTTC; V: TRBV5-1; D: -; size: -; length: 13; J: TRBJ2-5
CDR3: CASSFWTGGYGPNTEAFF; DNA: TGTGCCAGCAGCTTTTGGACAGGGGGCTATGGGCCAAACACTGAAGCTTTCTTT; V: TRBV5-4; D: TRBD1; size: -; length: 18; J: TRBJ1-1
CDR3: CASRLAGGGYNEQFF; DNA: TGTGCCAGCAGACTCGCCGGGGGGGGGTACAATGAGCAGTTCTTC; V: TRBV5-4; D: TRBD2; size: few; length: 15; J: TRBJ2-1
CDR3: CASSSRQGVYTF; DNA: TGTGCCAGCAGTTCTCGACAGGGAGTCTACACCTTC; V: TRBV27; D: TRBD1; size: -; length: 12; J: TRBJ1-2
CDR3: CASSQDGGTEAFF; DNA: TGCGCCAGCAGCCAAGACGGGGGGACTGAAGCTTTCTTT; V: TRBV4-3; D: -; size: -; length: 13; J: TRBJ1-1
CDR3: CASRIRTASNTEAFF; DNA: TGTGCCAGCAGAATTCGGACTGCCTCGAACACTGAAGCTTTCTTT; V: TRBV6-1; D: -; size: few; length: 15; J: TRBJ1-1
CDR3: CASSPAARGWETQYF; DNA: TGCGCCAGCAGCCCGGCCGCCCGGGGATGGGAGACCCAGTACTTC; V: TRBV4-1; D: -; size: -; length: 15; J: TRBJ2-5
CDR3: CASSLGRAGGYNSPLHF; DNA: TGTGCCAGCAGCTTAGGTCGGGCAGGGGGTTATAATTCACCCCTCCACTTT; V: TRBV7-3; D: TRBD1; size: -; length: 17; J: TRBJ1-6
CDR3: CASSQSPFYTIYF; DNA: TGTGCCAGCAGCCAAAGCCCCTTCTACACCATATATTTT; V: TRBV4-2; D: -; size: few; length: 13; J: TRBJ1-3
CDR3: CASKLRVDTGELFF; DNA: TGTGCCAGCAAACTGAGGGTAGACACCGGGGAGCTGTTTTTT; V: TRBV27; D: -; size: few; length: 14; J: TRBJ2-2